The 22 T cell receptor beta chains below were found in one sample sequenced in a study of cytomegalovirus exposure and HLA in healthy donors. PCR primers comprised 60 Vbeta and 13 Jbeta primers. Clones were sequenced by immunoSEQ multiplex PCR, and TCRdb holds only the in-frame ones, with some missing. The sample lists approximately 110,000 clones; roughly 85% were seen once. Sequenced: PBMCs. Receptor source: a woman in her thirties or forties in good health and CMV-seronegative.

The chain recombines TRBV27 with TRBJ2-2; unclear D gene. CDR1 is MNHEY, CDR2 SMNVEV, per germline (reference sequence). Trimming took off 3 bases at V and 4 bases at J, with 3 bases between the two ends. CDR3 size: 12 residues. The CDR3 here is CASSFVTGELFF. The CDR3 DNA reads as TGTGCCAGCAGTTTCGTCACCGGGGAGCTGTTTTTT.

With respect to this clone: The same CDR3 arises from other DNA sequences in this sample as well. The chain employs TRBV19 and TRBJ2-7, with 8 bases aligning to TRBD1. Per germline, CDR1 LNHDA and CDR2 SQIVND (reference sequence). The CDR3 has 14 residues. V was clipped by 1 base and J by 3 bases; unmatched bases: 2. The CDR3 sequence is CASSIGTGLYEQYF. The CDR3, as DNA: TGTGCCAGTAGTATAGGGACAGGGCTCTACGAGCAGTACTTC. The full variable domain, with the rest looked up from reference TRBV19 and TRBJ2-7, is DGGITQSPKYLFRKEGQNVTLSCEQNLNHDAMYWYRQDPGQGLRLIYYSQIVNDFQKGDIAEGYSVSREKKESFPLTVTSAQKNPTAFYLCASSIGTGLYEQYFGPGTRLTVT.

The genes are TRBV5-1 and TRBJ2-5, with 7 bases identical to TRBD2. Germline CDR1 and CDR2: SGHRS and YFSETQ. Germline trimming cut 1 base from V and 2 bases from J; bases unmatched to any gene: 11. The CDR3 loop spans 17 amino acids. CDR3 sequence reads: CASSLYPWWEGQETQYF. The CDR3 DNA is TGCGCCAGCAGCTTGTACCCCTGGTGGGAGGGGCAAGAGACCCAGTACTTC.

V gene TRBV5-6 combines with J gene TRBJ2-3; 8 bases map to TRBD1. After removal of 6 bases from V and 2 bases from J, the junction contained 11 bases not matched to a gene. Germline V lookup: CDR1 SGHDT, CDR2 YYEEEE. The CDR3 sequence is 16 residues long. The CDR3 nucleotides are TGTGCCAGCACCAGGACAGGGCGGCTGGTCACAGATACGCAGTATTTT. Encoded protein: CASTRTGRLVTDTQYF.

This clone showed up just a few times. The CDR3 DNA is TGCGCCAGCAGCTTCCGGGACAGGAACACTGAAGCTTTCTTT. Amino acids: CASSFRDRNTEAFF. The chain employs TRBV5-1 and TRBJ1-1; 7 nucleotides agree with TRBD1. This CDR3 comprises 14 residues. With V trimmed by 2 bases and J by 1 base, 2 bases remained unmatched. Germline assignment: CDR1 SGHRS and CDR2 YFSETQ.

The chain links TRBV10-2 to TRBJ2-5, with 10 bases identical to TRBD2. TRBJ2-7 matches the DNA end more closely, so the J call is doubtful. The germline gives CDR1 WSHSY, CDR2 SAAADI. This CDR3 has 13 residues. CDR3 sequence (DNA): TGCGCCGTCCTTACTAGCGGGGCCTACGAGCAGTACTTC. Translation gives CAVLTSGAYEQYF.

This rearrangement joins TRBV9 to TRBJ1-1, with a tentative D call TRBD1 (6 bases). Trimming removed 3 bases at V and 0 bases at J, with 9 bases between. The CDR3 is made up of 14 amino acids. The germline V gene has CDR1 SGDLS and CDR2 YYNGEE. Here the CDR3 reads CASSGGHLNTEAFF. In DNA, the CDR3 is TGTGCCAGCAGCGGGGGACACCTGAACACTGAAGCTTTCTTT.

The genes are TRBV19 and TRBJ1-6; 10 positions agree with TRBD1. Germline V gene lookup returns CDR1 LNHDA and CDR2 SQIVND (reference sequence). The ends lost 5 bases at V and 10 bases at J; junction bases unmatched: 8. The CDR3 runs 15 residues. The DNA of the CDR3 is TGTGCCAGTAGTCCTCGGGGGACAGGGGACTCACCCCTCCACTTT. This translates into CASSPRGTGDSPLHF.

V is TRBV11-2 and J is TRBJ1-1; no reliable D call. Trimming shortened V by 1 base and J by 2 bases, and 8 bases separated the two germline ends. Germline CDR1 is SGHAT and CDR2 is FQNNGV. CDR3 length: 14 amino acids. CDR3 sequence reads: CASSLGLFNTEAFF. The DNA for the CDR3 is TGTGCCAGCAGCTTAGGACTTTTCAACACTGAAGCTTTCTTT.

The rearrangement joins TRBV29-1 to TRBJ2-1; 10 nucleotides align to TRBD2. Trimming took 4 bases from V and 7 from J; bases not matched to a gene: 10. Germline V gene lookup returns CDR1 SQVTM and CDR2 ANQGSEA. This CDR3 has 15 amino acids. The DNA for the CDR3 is TGCAGCGTTGTGCGAATGTTGACTAGCGGGAATGAGCAGTTCTTC. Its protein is CSVVRMLTSGNEQFF.

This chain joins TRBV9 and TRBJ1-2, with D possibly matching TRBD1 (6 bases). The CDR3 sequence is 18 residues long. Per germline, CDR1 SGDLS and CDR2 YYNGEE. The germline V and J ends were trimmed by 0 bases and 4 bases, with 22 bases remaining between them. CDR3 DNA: TGTGCCAGCAGCGTAGTAACGCTGTGGCAGGGGATATGCTATGGCTACACCTTC. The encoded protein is CASSVVTLWQGICYGYTF.

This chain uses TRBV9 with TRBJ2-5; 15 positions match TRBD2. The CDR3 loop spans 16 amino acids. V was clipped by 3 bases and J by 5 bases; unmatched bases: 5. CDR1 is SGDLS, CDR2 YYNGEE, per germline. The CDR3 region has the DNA TGTGCCAGCAGCGAACCTGGACTAGCGGGAGGGGAGACCCAGTACTTC. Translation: CASSEPGLAGGETQYF.

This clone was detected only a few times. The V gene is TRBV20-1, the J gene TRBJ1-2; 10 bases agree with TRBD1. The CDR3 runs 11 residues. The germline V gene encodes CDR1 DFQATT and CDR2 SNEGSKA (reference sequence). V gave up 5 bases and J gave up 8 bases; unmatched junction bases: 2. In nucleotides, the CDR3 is TGCAGTGCTGACAGGGGGCAAGGCTACACCTTC. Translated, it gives CSADRGQGYTF.

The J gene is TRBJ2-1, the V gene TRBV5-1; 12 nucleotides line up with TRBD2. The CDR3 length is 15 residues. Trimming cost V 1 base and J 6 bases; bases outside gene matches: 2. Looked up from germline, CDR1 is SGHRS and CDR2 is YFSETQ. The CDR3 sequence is CASSLTSGGSNEQFF. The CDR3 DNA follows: TGCGCCAGCAGCTTGACTAGCGGGGGGTCCAATGAGCAGTTCTTC.

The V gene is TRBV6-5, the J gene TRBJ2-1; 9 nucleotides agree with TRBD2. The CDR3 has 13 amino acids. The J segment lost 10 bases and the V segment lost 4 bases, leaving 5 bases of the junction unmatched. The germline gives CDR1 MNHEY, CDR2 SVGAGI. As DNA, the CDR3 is TGTGCCAGCAGTTCCCCCGGGACTAGCGAGCAGTTCTTC. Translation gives CASSSPGTSEQFF.

CDR3 sequence reads: CASSVIGGADYGYTF. The CDR3 DNA follows: TGCGCCAGCAGTGTCATCGGAGGGGCTGACTATGGCTACACCTTC. The chain combines TRBV10-1 with TRBJ1-2; D might be TRBD1 (5 bases). The CDR3 has 15 amino acids. CDR1 and CDR2 (germline): WNHNN, SYGVQD (reference sequence). V lost 4 bases and J 3 bases, leaving 15 bases between the germline ends.

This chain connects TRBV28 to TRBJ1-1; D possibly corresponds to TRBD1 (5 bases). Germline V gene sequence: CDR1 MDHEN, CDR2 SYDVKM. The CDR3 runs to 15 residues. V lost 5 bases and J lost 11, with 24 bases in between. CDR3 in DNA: TGTGCCAGCAGTGCATCCTGGGGAGGGGTTACGTTTGCTTTCTTT. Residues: CASSASWGGVTFAFF.

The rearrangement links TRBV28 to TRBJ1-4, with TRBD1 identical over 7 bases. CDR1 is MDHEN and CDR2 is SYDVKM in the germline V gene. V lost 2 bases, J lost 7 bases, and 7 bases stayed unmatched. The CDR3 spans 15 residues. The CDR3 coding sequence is TGTGCCAGCAGTTTAGGAGGGGGCAGTGGTGAAAAACTGTTTTTT. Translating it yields CASSLGGGSGEKLFF.

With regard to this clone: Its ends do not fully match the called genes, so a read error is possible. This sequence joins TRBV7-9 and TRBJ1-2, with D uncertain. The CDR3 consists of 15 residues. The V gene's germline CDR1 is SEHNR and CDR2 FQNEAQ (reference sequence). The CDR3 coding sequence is TGTTCCAGCAGCCTAGCGGCGGATGCTAACTATGGCTACACCTTC. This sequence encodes CSSSLAADANYGYTF.

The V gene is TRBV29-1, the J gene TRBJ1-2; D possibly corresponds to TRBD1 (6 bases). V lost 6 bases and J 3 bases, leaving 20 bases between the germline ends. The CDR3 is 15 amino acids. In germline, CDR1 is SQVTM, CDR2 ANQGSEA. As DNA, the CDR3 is TGCAGCGTCCTGACAGAGGGGGACTATCACTATGGCTACACCTTC. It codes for CSVLTEGDYHYGYTF.

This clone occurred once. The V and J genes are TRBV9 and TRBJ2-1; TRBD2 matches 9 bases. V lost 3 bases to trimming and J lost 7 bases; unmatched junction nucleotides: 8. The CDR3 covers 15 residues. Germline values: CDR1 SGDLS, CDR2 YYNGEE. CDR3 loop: CASSERLAATNEQFF. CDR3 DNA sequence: TGTGCCAGCAGCGAACGACTAGCGGCAACGAATGAGCAGTTCTTC. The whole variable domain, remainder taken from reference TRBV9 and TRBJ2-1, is DSGVTQTPKHLITATGQRVTLRCSPRSGDLSVYWYQQSLDQGLQFLIQYYNGEERAKGNILERFSAQQFPDLHSELNLSSLELGDSALYFCASSERLAATNEQFFGPGTRLTVL.

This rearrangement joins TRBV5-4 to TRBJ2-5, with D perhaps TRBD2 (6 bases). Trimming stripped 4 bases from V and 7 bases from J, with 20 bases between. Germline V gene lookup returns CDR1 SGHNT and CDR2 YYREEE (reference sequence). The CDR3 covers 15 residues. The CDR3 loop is CASSPTPEGPGTQYF. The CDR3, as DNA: TGTGCCAGCAGCCCCACCCCGGAGGGTCCGGGGACCCAGTACTTC.